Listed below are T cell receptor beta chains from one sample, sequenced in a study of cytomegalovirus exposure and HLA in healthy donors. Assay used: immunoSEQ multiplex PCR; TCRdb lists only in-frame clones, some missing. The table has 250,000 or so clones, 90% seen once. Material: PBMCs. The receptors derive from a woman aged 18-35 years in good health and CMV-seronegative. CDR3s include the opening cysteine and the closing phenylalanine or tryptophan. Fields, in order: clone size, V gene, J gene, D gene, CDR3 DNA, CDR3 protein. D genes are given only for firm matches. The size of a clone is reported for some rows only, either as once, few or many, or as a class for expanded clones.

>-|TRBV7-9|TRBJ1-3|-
TGTGCCAGCAGCTTAGAGTTCGGGAGCTCTGGAAACACCATATATTTT
CASSLEFGSSGNTIYF
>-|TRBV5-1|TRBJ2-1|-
TGCGCCAGCACAGAGTCGTTAGGGGGCAATGAGCAGTTCTTC
CASTESLGGNEQFF
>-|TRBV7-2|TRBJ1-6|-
TGTGCCAGCAGCTTAGATCCTTATAATTCACCCCTCCACTTT
CASSLDPYNSPLHF
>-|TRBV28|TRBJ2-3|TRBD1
TGTGCCAGCAGTTCCGGGACAGGCGGCACAGATACGCAGTATTTT
CASSSGTGGTDTQYF
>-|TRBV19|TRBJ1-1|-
TGTGCCAGTAGTAACCAACAGGGACGGACTGAAGCTTTCTTT
CASSNQQGRTEAFF
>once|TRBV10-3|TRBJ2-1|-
TGTGCCATCAGTGAGCGACGGGGGGCAGGGGGCAATATTTACAATGAGCAGTTCTTC
CAISERRGAGGNIYNEQFF
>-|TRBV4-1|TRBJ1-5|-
TGCGCCAGCAGCCGCTCGGGCGGGCAGGCACTAGGACAGCCCCAGCATTTT
CASSRSGGQALGQPQHF
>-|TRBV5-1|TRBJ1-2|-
TGCGCCAGCAGCGGAGACGGGGAGAGCCATGGCTACACCTTC
CASSGDGESHGYTF
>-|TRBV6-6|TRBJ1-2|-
TGTGCCAGCAGTTACGGTGAGGACTATGGCTACACCTTC
CASSYGEDYGYTF
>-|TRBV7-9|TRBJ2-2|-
TGTGCCAGCAGCTTACTTCAGGGAAGCACCGGGGAGCTGTTTTTT
CASSLLQGSTGELFF
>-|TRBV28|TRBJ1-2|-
TGTGCCAGCAGTTTAGAAGTAGGGGGTTATGGCTACACCTTC
CASSLEVGGYGYTF
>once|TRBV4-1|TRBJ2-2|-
TGCGCCAGCAGCCAAGAGACAGGTAACACCGGGGAGCTGTTTTTT
CASSQETGNTGELFF
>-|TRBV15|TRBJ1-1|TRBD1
TGTGCCACCAGCAGAGGGACAGGGGAAACTGAAGCTTTCTTT
CATSRGTGETEAFF
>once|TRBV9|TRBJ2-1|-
TGTGCCAGCAGCAAAAGCGTTAGCTCCTACAATGAGCAGTTCTTC
CASSKSVSSYNEQFF
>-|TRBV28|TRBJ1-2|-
TGTGCCAGCAGTTTTTCGGGAGGCGGTGGCTATGGCTACACCTTC
CASSFSGGGGYGYTF
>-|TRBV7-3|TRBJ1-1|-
TGTGCCAGCAGCCAACAGATGAACACTGAAGCTTTCTTT
CASSQQMNTEAFF
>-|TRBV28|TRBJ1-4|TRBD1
TGTGCCAGCCGGCCACAGGGGGCGCGGGAAAAACTGTTTTTT
CASRPQGAREKLFF
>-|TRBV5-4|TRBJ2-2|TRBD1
TGTGCCAGCAGCCCGAACAGGGGGAATGTGAACACCGGGGAGCTGTTTTTT
CASSPNRGNVNTGELFF
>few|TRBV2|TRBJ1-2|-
TGTGCCAGCAGTTATCGACCGACAGCTTACGCTAACTATGGCTACACCTTC
CASSYRPTAYANYGYTF
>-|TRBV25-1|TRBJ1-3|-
TGTGCCAGCAGCGCTACAGGGTTGGCTGGAAACACCATATATTTT
CASSATGLAGNTIYF
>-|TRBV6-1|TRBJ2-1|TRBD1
TGTGCCAGCAGTGAAGCGGGACAGGGAGATGAGCAGTTCTTC
CASSEAGQGDEQFF
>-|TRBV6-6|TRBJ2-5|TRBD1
TGTGCCAGCAAAGCCGACAGGGGGCGGGTTGAGACCCAGTACTTC
CASKADRGRVETQYF
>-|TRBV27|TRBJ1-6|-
TGTGCCAGCAGTTTATGGCAGGGGAATTCACCCCTCCACTTT
CASSLWQGNSPLHF
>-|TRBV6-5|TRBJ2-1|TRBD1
TGTGCCAGCAGCCCCGGGACAGGGGGTTTCAGTGAGCAGTTCTTC
CASSPGTGGFSEQFF
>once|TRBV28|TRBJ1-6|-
TGTGCCAGCAGTTTATTCAGCTCCTATAATTCACCCCTCCACTTT
CASSLFSSYNSPLHF
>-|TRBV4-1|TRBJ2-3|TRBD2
TGCGCCAGCAGCCAACTAGCGGGGAGGACAGATACGCAGTATTTT
CASSQLAGRTDTQYF
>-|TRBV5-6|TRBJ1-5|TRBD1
TGTGCCAGCAGCTTGTACGCAGGGGGCGGACAGCCCCAGCATTTT
CASSLYAGGGQPQHF
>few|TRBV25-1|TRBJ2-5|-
TGTGCCAGCAGTGAATATCTAGAGACCCAGTACTTC
CASSEYLETQYF
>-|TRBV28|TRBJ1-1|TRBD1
TGTGCCAGCAGTAGGGACAGGGGGCTTGGTGAAGCTTTCTTT
CASSRDRGLGEAFF
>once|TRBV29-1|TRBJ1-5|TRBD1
TGCAGCGTTGAATGGACAGGGGTTAGCAATCAGCCCCAGCATTTT
CSVEWTGVSNQPQHF
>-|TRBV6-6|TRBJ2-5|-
TGTGCCAGCAGTGGACTCTCCCTTTGGGAGACCCAGTACTTC
CASSGLSLWETQYF
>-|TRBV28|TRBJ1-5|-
TGTGCCAGCATGACCGCGTCAGGCTATAATCAGCCCCAGCATTTT
CASMTASGYNQPQHF
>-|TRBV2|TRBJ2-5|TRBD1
TGTGCCAGCAGTGTCCGGGACAGCGTAGTCTCTCAAGAGACCCAGTACTTC
CASSVRDSVVSQETQYF
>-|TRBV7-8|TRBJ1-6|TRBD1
TGTGCCAGCAGCGGGACAGGTTTTTCACCCCTCCACTTT
CASSGTGFSPLHF
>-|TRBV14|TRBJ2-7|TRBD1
TGTGCCAGCAGCCCCGGAGACAGGGTAAACGAGCAGTACTTC
CASSPGDRVNEQYF
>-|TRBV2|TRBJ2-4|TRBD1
TGTGCCAGCAGGGGGACAGCGAAAAACATTCAGTACTTC
CASRGTAKNIQYF